These T cell receptor beta chains were read from a single sample in a study of OX40 agonist ivuxolimab in advanced cancers. Clones were read by immunoSEQ multiplex PCR, and TCRdb kept only the in-frame ones, dropping some. This table has 50,000 to 55,000 clones, about 88% appearing once. Sequences were derived from CD4+ or CD8+ T cells sorted from blood, sampled in a trial of the OX40 agonist ivuxolimab. These receptors were obtained from an adult with an advanced solid tumor such as melanoma, head and neck, liver or kidney cancer. The CDR3 runs from the conserved cysteine through the conserved F or W. D genes are given only for firm matches. Only part of the rows carry a size: once, few, many, or a class if the clone is expanded.

V	D	J	size	CDR3	DNA
TRBV5-4	.	TRBJ2-6	.	CASSPGQSSGANVLTF	TGTGCCAGCAGCCCCGGACAGAGCTCTGGGGCCAACGTCCTGACTTTC
TRBV6-6	.	TRBJ1-6	.	CASAPADSPLHF	TGTGCCAGCGCGCCGGCGGATTCACCCCTCCACTTT
TRBV4-2	TRBD1	TRBJ2-4	.	CASSQGTGAKNIQYF	TGTGCCAGCAGCCAAGGGACAGGGGCCAAAAACATTCAGTACTTC
TRBV27	TRBD1	TRBJ2-7	once	CASSLTGVNEQYF	TGTGCCAGCAGTCTGACAGGGGTAAACGAGCAGTACTTC
TRBV7-9	TRBD2	TRBJ2-3	.	CASSSSSGGASDTQYF	TGTGCCAGCAGCTCCTCCAGCGGGGGGGCCTCAGATACGCAGTATTTT
TRBV30	.	TRBJ2-6	.	CAWSEPRVRGANVLTF	TGTGCCTGGAGCGAGCCCAGGGTGAGGGGGGCCAACGTCCTGACTTTC
TRBV6-4	TRBD1	TRBJ2-2	few	CASSDTDRATGELFF	TGTGCCAGCAGTGACACAGACAGGGCCACCGGGGAGCTGTTTTTT
TRBV19	TRBD1	TRBJ1-2	.	CASSNTGGDGYTF	TGTGCCAGTAGCAACACAGGGGGGGATGGCTACACCTTC
TRBV28	.	TRBJ1-2	.	CASSPRGELNYGYTF	TGTGCCAGCTCCCCAAGAGGCGAACTTAACTATGGCTACACCTTC
TRBV2	.	TRBJ2-1	.	CASIGGRVYNEQFF	TGTGCCAGCATTGGTGGGAGAGTCTACAATGAGCAGTTCTTC
TRBV27	.	TRBJ1-1	few	CASSLGRKTEAFF	TGTGCCAGCAGTTTAGGCCGGAAAACTGAAGCTTTCTTT
TRBV11-2	.	TRBJ1-1	.	CASSLDLNTEAFF	TGTGCCAGCAGCTTAGATTTGAACACTGAAGCTTTCTTT
TRBV10-3	TRBD1	TRBJ1-2	.	CAISGPGTGDSNYGYTF	TGTGCCATCAGTGGCCCCGGGACAGGAGATTCTAACTATGGCTACACCTTC
TRBV7-3	TRBD1	TRBJ1-2	.	CASSPTGGGSYGYTF	TGTGCCAGCAGCCCGACAGGGGGTGGGAGCTATGGCTACACCTTC
TRBV9	.	TRBJ2-1	.	CASSVEVYGPYNEQFF	TGTGCCAGCAGCGTAGAAGTGTACGGTCCCTACAATGAGCAGTTCTTC
TRBV6-1	.	TRBJ1-4	.	CASSGNFATNEKLFF	TGTGCCAGCAGTGGGAACTTTGCAACTAATGAAAAACTGTTTTTT
TRBV6-5	.	TRBJ1-1	.	CASNGRNTEAFF	TGTGCCAGCAACGGGAGGAACACTGAAGCTTTCTTT
TRBV6-1	.	TRBJ2-6	.	CATGGGQVATVLTF	TGTGCCACCGGGGGGGGACAGGTGGCCACCGTCCTGACTTTC
TRBV10-3	TRBD1	TRBJ1-4	.	CAISDRTGRGEKLFF	TGTGCCATCAGTGACAGGACAGGTCGGGGGGAAAAACTGTTTTTT
TRBV19	.	TRBJ1-1	.	CASSMAPGDGLEAFF	TGTGCCAGTAGTATGGCACCGGGAGACGGGCTTGAAGCTTTCTTT
TRBV5-8	.	TRBJ1-5	.	CASSLGQLYSNQPQHF	TGTGCCAGCAGCTTGGGACAGCTTTATAGCAATCAGCCCCAGCATTTT
TRBV7-2	.	TRBJ1-1	.	CASSLVGGRLSTEAFF	TGTGCCAGCAGCTTAGTCGGGGGGCGATTGAGCACTGAAGCTTTCTTT
TRBV21-1	.	TRBJ2-2	.	CASSKEEGRGELFF	TGTGCCAGCAGCAAAGAGGAGGGCAGGGGGGAGCTGTTTTTT
TRBV5-1	.	TRBJ2-1	.	CASSFGRGYSYNEQFF	TGCGCCAGCAGCTTCGGCAGGGGATATTCCTACAATGAGCAGTTCTTC
TRBV5-6	.	TRBJ1-2	.	CASSPGGSPGAYGYTF	TGTGCCAGCAGCCCGGGAGGCAGTCCTGGCGCGTATGGCTACACCTTC
TRBV30	.	TRBJ1-4	.	CAWNRARDEKLFF	TGTGCCTGGAACAGGGCCAGAGATGAAAAACTGTTTTTT
TRBV6-1	.	TRBJ2-7	.	CASRAKRGGNEQYF	TGTGCCAGCAGGGCGAAAAGGGGGGGAAACGAGCAGTACTTC
TRBV6-6	.	TRBJ1-5	.	CASRHRATRGNQPQHF	TGTGCCAGCAGACACCGGGCAACTAGGGGCAATCAGCCCCAGCATTTT
TRBV9	.	TRBJ2-5	once	CASSVNPGGRETQYF	TGTGCCAGCAGCGTAAATCCGGGGGGCCGGGAGACCCAGTACTTC
TRBV6-1	TRBD1	TRBJ1-5	.	CASSGQGLSNQPQHF	TGTGCCAGCAGTGGACAGGGCTTAAGCAATCAGCCCCAGCATTTT
TRBV4-1	.	TRBJ2-7	.	CASSPAGSSYEQYF	TGCGCCAGCAGCCCGGCAGGAAGCTCCTACGAGCAGTACTTC
TRBV30	.	TRBJ2-1	once	CAWSRDSNNEQFF	TGTGCCTGGAGTAGGGACTCAAACAATGAGCAGTTCTTC
TRBV9	.	TRBJ2-2	.	CASGGVEGTGELFF	TGTGCCAGCGGTGGGGTAGAGGGGACCGGGGAGCTGTTTTTT
TRBV7-4	.	TRBJ1-5	.	CASSIVREPQHF	TGTGCCAGCAGCATTGTACGCGAGCCCCAGCATTTT
TRBV5-1	.	TRBJ1-5	once	CASSLVPGEHQPQHF	TGCGCCAGCAGCTTGGTCCCCGGGGAACATCAGCCCCAGCATTTT
TRBV25-1	TRBD1	TRBJ2-7	.	CASSGQGNSYEQYF	TGTGCCAGCAGCGGACAGGGAAACTCCTACGAGCAGTACTTC
TRBV25-1	.	TRBJ1-1	.	CASIVRNTEAFF	TGTGCCAGCATCGTTCGCAACACTGAAGCTTTCTTT
TRBV6-6	TRBD2	TRBJ2-4	.	CASSSQIAGGDIQYF	TGTGCCAGCAGTTCACAGATAGCGGGAGGGGACATTCAGTACTTC
TRBV2	.	TRBJ1-1	.	CASRSNTEAFF	TGTGCCAGCAGATCTAACACTGAAGCTTTCTTT
TRBV5-1	.	TRBJ1-1	.	CASSLGRLNTEAFF	TGCGCCAGCAGCTTGGGGAGATTGAACACTGAAGCTTTCTTT
TRBV11-3	.	TRBJ2-5	few	CASSLWTGTQYF	TGTGCCAGCAGCTTGTGGACGGGGACCCAGTACTTC
TRBV5-6	.	TRBJ1-1	.	CASSWGPTEAFF	TGTGCCAGCAGCTGGGGCCCAACCGAAGCTTTCTTT
TRBV27	.	TRBJ2-7	.	CASSPHEQYF	TGTGCCAGCAGCCCACACGAGCAGTACTTC
TRBV5-4	.	TRBJ1-1	once	CASSQDRAGLGNTEAFF	TGTGCCAGCAGCCAAGATCGGGCAGGGTTGGGGAACACTGAAGCTTTCTTT
TRBV6-1	.	TRBJ1-6	.	CASSEAPGGGDSPLHF	TGTGCCAGCAGTGAAGCCCCAGGCGGAGGTGATTCACCCCTCCACTTT
TRBV1	.	TRBJ2-6	.	CTSSQASSSGANVLTF	TGCACCAGCAGCCAAGCGTCTAGCTCTGGGGCCAACGTCCTGACTTTC
TRBV11-2	.	TRBJ1-4	.	CASSLVSEKLFF	TGTGCCAGCAGCTTAGTGAGTGAAAAACTGTTTTTT